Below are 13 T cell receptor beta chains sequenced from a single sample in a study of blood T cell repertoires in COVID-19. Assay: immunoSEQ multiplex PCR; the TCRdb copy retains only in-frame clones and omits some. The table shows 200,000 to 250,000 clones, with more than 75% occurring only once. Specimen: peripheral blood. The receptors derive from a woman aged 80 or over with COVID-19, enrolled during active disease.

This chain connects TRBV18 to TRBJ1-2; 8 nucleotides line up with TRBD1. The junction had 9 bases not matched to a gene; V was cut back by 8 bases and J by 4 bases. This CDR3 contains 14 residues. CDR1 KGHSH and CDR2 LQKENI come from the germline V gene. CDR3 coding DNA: TGTGCCAGCACAACAGGGGGTTTAGTCTATGGCTACACCTTC. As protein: CASTTGGLVYGYTF.

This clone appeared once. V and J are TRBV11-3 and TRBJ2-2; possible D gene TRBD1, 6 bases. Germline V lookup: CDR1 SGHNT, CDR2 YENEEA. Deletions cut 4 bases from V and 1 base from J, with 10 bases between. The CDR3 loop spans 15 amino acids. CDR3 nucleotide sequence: TGTGCCAGCAGCTCACTGACAGGGAACACCGGGGAGCTGTTTTTT. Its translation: CASSSLTGNTGELFF.

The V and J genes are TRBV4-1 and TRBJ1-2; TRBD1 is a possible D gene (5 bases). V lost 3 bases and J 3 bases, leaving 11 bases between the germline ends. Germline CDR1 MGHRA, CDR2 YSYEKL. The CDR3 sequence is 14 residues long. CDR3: CASSHTQGYYGYTF. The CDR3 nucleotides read TGCGCCAGCAGCCACACTCAGGGTTACTATGGCTACACCTTC.

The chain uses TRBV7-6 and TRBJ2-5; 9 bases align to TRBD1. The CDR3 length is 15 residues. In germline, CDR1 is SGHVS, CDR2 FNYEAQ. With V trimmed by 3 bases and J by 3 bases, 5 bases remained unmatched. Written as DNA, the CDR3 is TGTGCCAGCAGCTTGGGGGACAGGGAGAAAGAGACCCAGTACTTC. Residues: CASSLGDREKETQYF.

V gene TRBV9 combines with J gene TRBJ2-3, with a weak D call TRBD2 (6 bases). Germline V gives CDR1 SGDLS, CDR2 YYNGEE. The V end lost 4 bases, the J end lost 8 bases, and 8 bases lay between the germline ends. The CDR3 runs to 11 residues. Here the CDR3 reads CASSPGVTQYF. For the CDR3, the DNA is TGTGCCAGCAGCCCGGGGGTTACGCAGTATTTT.

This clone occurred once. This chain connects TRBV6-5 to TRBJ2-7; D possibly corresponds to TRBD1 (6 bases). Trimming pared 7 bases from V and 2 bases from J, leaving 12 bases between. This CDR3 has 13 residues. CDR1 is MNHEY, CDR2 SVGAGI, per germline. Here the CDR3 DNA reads TGTGCCAGCACCCCAGGGGCCCCCTACGAGCAGTACTTC. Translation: CASTPGAPYEQYF.

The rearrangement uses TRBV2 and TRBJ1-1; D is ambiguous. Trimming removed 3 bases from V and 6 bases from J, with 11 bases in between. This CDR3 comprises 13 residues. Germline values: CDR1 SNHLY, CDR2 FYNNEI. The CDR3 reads CASSDLRGSEAFF. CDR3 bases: TGTGCCAGCAGTGATCTTAGAGGTTCTGAAGCTTTCTTT.

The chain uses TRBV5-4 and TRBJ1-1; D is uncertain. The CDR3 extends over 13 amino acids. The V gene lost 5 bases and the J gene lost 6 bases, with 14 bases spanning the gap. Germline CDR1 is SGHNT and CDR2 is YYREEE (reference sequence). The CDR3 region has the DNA TGTGCCAGCAGGCCGCCCGGGGTCTCTGAAGCTTTCTTT. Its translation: CASRPPGVSEAFF.

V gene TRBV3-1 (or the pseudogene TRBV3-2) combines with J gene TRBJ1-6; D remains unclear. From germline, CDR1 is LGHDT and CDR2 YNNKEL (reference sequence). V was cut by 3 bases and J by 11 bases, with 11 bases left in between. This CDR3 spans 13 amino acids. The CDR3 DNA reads TGTGCCAGCAGCCATCCCGGTAAAACACCCCTCCACTTT. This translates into CASSHPGKTPLHF.

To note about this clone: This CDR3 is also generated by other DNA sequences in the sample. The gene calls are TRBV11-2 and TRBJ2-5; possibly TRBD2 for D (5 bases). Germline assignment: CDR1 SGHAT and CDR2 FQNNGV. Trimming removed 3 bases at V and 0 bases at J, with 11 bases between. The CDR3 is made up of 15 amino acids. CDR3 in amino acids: CASSLSGKYQETQYF. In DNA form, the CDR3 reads TGTGCCAGCAGCTTGTCGGGAAAGTACCAAGAGACCCAGTACTTC. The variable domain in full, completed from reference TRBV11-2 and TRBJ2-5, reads EAGVAQSPRYKIIEKRQSVAFWCNPISGHATLYWYQQILGQGPKLLIQFQNNGVVDDSQLPKDRFSAERLKGVDSTLKIQPAKLEDSAVYLCASSLSGKYQETQYFGPGTRLLVL.

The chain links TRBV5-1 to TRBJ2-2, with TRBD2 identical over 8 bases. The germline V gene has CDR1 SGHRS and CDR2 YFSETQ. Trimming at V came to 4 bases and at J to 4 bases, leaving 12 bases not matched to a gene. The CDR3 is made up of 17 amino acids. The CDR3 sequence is CASSRSSGTKITGELFF. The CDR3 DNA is TGCGCCAGCAGCCGGAGTAGCGGGACGAAGATCACCGGGGAGCTGTTTTTT.

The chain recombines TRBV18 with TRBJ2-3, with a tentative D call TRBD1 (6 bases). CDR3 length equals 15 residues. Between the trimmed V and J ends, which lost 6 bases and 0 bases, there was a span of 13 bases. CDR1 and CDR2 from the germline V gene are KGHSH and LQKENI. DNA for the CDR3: TGTGCCAGCTCGGCCGGACAGTTCAGCACAGATACGCAGTATTTT. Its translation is CASSAGQFSTDTQYF. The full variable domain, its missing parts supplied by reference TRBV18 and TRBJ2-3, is NAGVMQNPRHLVRRRGQEARLRCSPMKGHSHVYWYRQLPEEGLKFMVYLQKENIIDESGMPKERFSAEFPKEGPSILRIQQVVRGDSAAYFCASSAGQFSTDTQYFGPGTRLTVL.

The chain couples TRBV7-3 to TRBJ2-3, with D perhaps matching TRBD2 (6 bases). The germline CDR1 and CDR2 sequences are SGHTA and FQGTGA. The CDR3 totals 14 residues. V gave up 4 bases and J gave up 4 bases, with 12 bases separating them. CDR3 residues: CASSSEWGADTQYF. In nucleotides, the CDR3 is TGTGCCAGCAGCTCCGAGTGGGGGGCAGATACGCAGTATTTT. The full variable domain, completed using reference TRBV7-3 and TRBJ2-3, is GAGVSQTPSNKVTEKGKYVELRCDPISGHTALYWYRQSLGQGPEFLIYFQGTGAADDSGLPNDRFFAVRPEGSVSTLKIQRTERGDSAVYLCASSSEWGADTQYFGPGTRLTVL.